The 6 T cell receptor beta chains below all came from one sample that was sequenced in a study of response to subunit inactivated influenza vaccine. TCRdb used MiXCR to reprocess the RT-PCR reads, holding one entry per CDR3 protein. Among around 540,000 distinct CDR3 sequences, roughly 10% were seen once, and the ten largest hold 10% to 13%. The specimen comprised PBMCs from blood, sampled on the day of vaccination. Every receptor here comes from a man in his forties or fifties who received an inactivated influenza vaccine.

Only a few counts were recorded for this clonotype. The chain couples TRBV11-3 to TRBJ2-1, with 7 bases fitting TRBD2. J was trimmed by 7 bases and V by 5 bases; bases with no gene match: 11. Germline loops: CDR1 SGHNT, CDR2 YENEEA. This CDR3 has 15 residues. The CDR3 bases are TGTGCCAGCAGCCCCGGAGGGAGGGCCCTAAATGAGCAGTTCTTC. This translates into CASSPGGRALNEQFF.

This clonotype was seen many times. The gene calls are TRBV4-1 and TRBJ2-7; TRBD2 agrees at 10 bases. The CDR3 has 16 amino acids. V was clipped by 4 bases and J by 3 bases; unmatched bases: 9. Germline assignment: CDR1 MGHRA and CDR2 YSYEKL. Here the CDR3 reads CASSPVAGGSHYEQYF. The CDR3 bases are TGCGCCAGCAGCCCCGTAGCGGGGGGATCCCACTACGAGCAGTACTTC.

This chain links TRBV20-1 with TRBJ1-5; perhaps TRBD1 as D (5 bases). Per the germline V gene, CDR1 is DFQATT and CDR2 is SNEGSKA (reference sequence). The CDR3 is 16 amino acids. V lost 0 bases and J 2 bases, leaving 14 bases between the germline ends. Here the CDR3 DNA reads TGCAGTGCTAGAGAGTGGACAATAAGGGGCAATCAGCCCCAGCATTTT. Amino acid sequence: CSAREWTIRGNQPQHF.

This clonotype was counted a few times. The chain couples TRBV20-1 to TRBJ2-2; 9 nucleotides match TRBD1. V trimming: 6 bases; J trimming: 7 bases; junction bases outside the gene matches: 6. The CDR3 is made up of 13 amino acids. Germline V gives CDR1 DFQATT, CDR2 SNEGSKA (reference sequence). The CDR3 spells CSARTGVVGELFF. The CDR3 DNA sequence: TGCAGTGCGCGGACAGGGGTGGTCGGGGAGCTGTTTTTT.

The CDR3 DNA reads as TGTGCCAGCAGGCTCGGGGGGACAACGACTAATGAGCAGTTCTTC. This translates into CASRLGGTTTNEQFF. This chain connects TRBV6-2 or TRBV6-3 to TRBJ2-1; maybe TRBD2 (7 bases). Trimming pared 6 bases from V and 7 bases from J, leaving 19 bases between. Germline CDR1 and CDR2: MNHEY and SVGEGT. This CDR3 spans 15 amino acids.

This clonotype was seen a handful of times. This chain joins TRBV29-1 and TRBJ2-5, with D unclear. Trimming cost V 4 bases and J 4 bases, with 13 bases left between them. CDR1 and CDR2 (germline): SQVTM, ANQGSEA. The CDR3 is 13 residues long. The CDR3 DNA sequence: TGCAGCGTTGGTCTGGGTTTAAGAGAGACCCAGTACTTC. Translation: CSVGLGLRETQYF. Full variable domain (outside the CDR3, taken from reference TRBV29-1 and TRBJ2-5): SAVISQKPSRDICQRGTSLTIQCQVDSQVTMMFWYRQQPGQSLTLIATANQGSEATYESGFVIDKFPISRPNLTFSTLTVSNMSPEDSSIYLCSVGLGLRETQYFGPGTRLLVL.